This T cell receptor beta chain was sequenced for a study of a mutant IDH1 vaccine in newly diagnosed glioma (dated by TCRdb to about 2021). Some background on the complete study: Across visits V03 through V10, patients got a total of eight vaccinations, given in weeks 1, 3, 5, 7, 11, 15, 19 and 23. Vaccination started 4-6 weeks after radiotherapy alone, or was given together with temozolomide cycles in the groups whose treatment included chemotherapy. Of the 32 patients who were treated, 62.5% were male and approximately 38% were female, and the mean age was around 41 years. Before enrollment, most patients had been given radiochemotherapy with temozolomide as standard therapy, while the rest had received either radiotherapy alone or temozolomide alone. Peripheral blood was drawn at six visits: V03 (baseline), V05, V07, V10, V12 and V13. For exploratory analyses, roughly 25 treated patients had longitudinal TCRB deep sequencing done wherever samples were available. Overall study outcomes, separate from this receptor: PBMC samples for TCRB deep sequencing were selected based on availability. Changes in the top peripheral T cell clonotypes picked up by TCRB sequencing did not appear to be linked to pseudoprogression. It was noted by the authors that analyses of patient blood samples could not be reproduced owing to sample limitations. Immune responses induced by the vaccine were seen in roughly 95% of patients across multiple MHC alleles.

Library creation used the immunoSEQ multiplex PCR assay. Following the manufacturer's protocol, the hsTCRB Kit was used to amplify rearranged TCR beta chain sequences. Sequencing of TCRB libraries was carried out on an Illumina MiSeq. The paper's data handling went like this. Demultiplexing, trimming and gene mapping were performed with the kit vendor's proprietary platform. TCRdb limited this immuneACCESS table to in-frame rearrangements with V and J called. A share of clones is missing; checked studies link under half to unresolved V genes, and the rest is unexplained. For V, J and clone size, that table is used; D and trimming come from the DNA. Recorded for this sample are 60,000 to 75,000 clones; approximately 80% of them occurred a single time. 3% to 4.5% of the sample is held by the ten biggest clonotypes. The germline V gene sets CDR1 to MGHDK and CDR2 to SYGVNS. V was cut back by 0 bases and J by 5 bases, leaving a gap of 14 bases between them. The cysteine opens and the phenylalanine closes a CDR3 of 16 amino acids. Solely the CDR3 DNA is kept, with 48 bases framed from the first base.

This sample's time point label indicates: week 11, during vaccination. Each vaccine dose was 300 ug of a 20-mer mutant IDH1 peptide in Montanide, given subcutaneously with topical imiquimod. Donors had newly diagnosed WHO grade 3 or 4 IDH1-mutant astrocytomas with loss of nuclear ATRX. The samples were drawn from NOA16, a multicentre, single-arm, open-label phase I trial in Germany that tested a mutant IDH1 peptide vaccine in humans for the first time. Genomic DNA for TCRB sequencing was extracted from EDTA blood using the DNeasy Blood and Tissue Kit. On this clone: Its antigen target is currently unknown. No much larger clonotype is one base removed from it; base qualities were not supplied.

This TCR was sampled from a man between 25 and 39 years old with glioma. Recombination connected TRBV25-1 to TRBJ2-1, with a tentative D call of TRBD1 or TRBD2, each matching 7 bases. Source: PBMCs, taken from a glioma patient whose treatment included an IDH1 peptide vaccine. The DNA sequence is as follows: TGTGCCAGCAGTGAATATCCGGCAGGGGGGGACAATGAGCAGTTCTTC. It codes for CASSEYPAGGDNEQFF.